The 30 T cell receptor beta chains presented below share a single source sample, sequenced in a study of blood T cell repertoires in COVID-19 (TCRdb year 2020). Library preparation used the immunoSEQ multiplex PCR assay. In TCRdb, the immuneACCESS table is reduced to in-frame sequences with V and J assigned. These tables do not hold every clone; where another copy was compared, an unresolved V gene accounts for under half, and the others remain unexplained. The sample table records 250,000 or so clones; 88% of these occur just once. Roughly 0.8% of the sample comes from the top ten. The sample comprised peripheral blood. These receptors were obtained from a woman aged 30 to 39 with acute or convalescent COVID-19.

The CDR3: CASSLEGLGLAKNIQYF. The CDR3 DNA is TGTGCCAGCAGCTTGGAGGGACTAGGGTTAGCCAAAAACATTCAGTACTTC. The chain is built from TRBV5-8 and TRBJ2-4, with 8 bases identical to TRBD2. Germline V gene lookup returns CDR1 SGHTS and CDR2 YDEGEE. This CDR3 contains 17 residues. V lost 0 bases to trimming and J lost 0 bases; unmatched junction nucleotides: 5. The full variable domain, with the rest looked up from reference TRBV5-8 and TRBJ2-4, is EAGVTQSPTHLIKTRGQQATLRCSPISGHTSVYWYQQALGLGLQFLLWYDEGEERNRGNFPPRFSGRQFPNYSSELNVNALELEDSALYLCASSLEGLGLAKNIQYFGAGTRLSVL.

This clone was counted a single time. V usage is TRBV18 and J usage is TRBJ1-3; 7 bases are a match to TRBD1. Germline V lookup: CDR1 KGHSH, CDR2 LQKENI. This CDR3 has 17 residues. J gave up 0 bases and V 4 bases, and 9 bases lay outside the gene matches. CDR3 bases: TGTGCCAGCTCACTTCCCGGGACAGTCGGCTCTGGAAACACCATATATTTT. Translating it yields CASSLPGTVGSGNTIYF.

The rearrangement uses TRBV6-5 and TRBJ2-1, with unresolved D. V was clipped by 0 bases and J by 12 bases, with 9 bases between them. CDR1 and CDR2 from the germline V gene are MNHEY and SVGAGI. This CDR3 is 12 amino acids long. CDR3 region: CASSYSSGVQFF. CDR3 DNA sequence: TGTGCCAGCAGTTACTCGTCAGGTGTGCAGTTCTTC.

The rearrangement links TRBV6-5 to TRBJ2-7; no clear D. V dropped 7 bases and J dropped 0 bases, with 4 bases sitting between them. CDR1 is MNHEY, CDR2 SVGAGI, per germline. The CDR3 runs to 11 residues. In DNA form, the CDR3 reads TGTGCCAGCACCTTCTCCTACGAGCAGTACTTC. Translating it yields CASTFSYEQYF.

CDR3 DNA: TGCAGCGTTGCCAGTCCCACTGAAGCTTTCTTT. It specifies CSVASPTEAFF. The V call is TRBV29-1, the J call TRBJ1-1; unclear D gene. This CDR3 is 11 amino acids long. Looked up from germline, CDR1 is SQVTM and CDR2 is ANQGSEA. V lost 4 bases and J 4 bases, leaving 7 bases between the germline ends.

The rearrangement joins TRBV3-1 (or the pseudogene TRBV3-2) to TRBJ2-7; D might be TRBD2 (6 bases). Germline CDR1 LGHDT, CDR2 YNNKEL (reference sequence). The CDR3 runs to 15 residues. V was trimmed by 4 bases and J by 1 base, leaving 14 bases between them. CDR3 nucleotide sequence: TGTGCCAGCAGCCTCTACTCGGGACTTTCCTACGAGCAGTACTTC. Amino acid sequence: CASSLYSGLSYEQYF.

The chain is built from TRBV30 and TRBJ1-2, with 7 bases fitting TRBD1. Trimming took 4 bases from V and 5 from J; bases not matched to a gene: 7. Germline V CDR1 and CDR2: GTSNPN, SVGIG (reference sequence). This CDR3 has 13 amino acids. CDR3 protein: CAWNPDREYGYTF. In DNA form, the CDR3 reads TGTGCCTGGAATCCTGACAGGGAATATGGCTACACCTTC.

The chain combines TRBV19 with TRBJ1-1; no reliable D call. Trimming shortened V by 2 bases and J by 2 bases, and 6 bases separated the two germline ends. The germline CDR1 and CDR2 sequences are LNHDA and SQIVND (reference sequence). This CDR3 is built from 13 residues. CDR3 sequence (DNA): TGTGCCAGTAGTATACGCGCCAACACTGAAGCTTTCTTT. Amino acids: CASSIRANTEAFF. Full variable domain (outside the CDR3, taken from reference TRBV19 and TRBJ1-1): DGGITQSPKYLFRKEGQNVTLSCEQNLNHDAMYWYRQDPGQGLRLIYYSQIVNDFQKGDIAEGYSVSREKKESFPLTVTSAQKNPTAFYLCASSIRANTEAFFGQGTRLTVV.

The chain carries TRBV6-4 and TRBJ2-2, with TRBD2 identical over 8 bases. The germline V gene has CDR1 MRHNA and CDR2 SNTAGT. The CDR3 has 17 amino acids. Trimming at V came to 10 bases and at J to 0 bases, leaving 13 bases not matched to a gene. The DNA for the CDR3 is TGTGCCACCCGATTGGCGGGAGGCATCGCGAACACCGGGGAGCTGTTTTTT. Its translation is CATRLAGGIANTGELFF.

The chain has TRBV24-1 and TRBJ1-4; 8 bases map to TRBD1. J gave up 8 bases and V 5 bases, and 12 bases lay outside the gene matches. This CDR3 comprises 16 residues. In germline, CDR1 is KGHDR, CDR2 SFDVKD. The CDR3 sequence: CATSVNGQGQWEKLFF. The DNA for the CDR3 is TGTGCCACCAGTGTCAACGGACAGGGCCAATGGGAAAAACTGTTTTTT.

The V and J genes are TRBV7-2 and TRBJ2-3; 7 nucleotides line up with TRBD2. J gave up 0 bases and V 1 base, and 10 bases lay outside the gene matches. CDR3 length: 18 residues. CDR1 is SGHTA and CDR2 is FQGNSA in the germline V gene. CDR3 residues: CASSLGMGGSGSTDTQYF. The CDR3 DNA sequence: TGTGCCAGCAGCTTAGGAATGGGGGGTAGCGGGAGCACAGATACGCAGTATTTT.

V and J are TRBV5-8 and TRBJ1-5, with TRBD1 matching 10 bases. Trimming cost V 4 bases and J 2 bases; bases outside gene matches: 6. The CDR3 has 16 amino acids. Germline V gene data show CDR1 as SGHTS and CDR2 as YDEGEE. This chain's CDR3 is CASSLGQGVRNQPQHF. The CDR3 region has the DNA TGTGCCAGCAGCCTAGGACAGGGGGTACGCAATCAGCCCCAGCATTTT. The complete variable domain, with remaining parts taken from reference TRBV5-8 and TRBJ1-5, reads EAGVTQSPTHLIKTRGQQATLRCSPISGHTSVYWYQQALGLGLQFLLWYDEGEERNRGNFPPRFSGRQFPNYSSELNVNALELEDSALYLCASSLGQGVRNQPQHFGDGTRLSIL.

This clone was seen a handful of times. The rearrangement joins TRBV7-2 to TRBJ1-4; no clear D gene. V lost 1 base, J lost 7 bases, and 13 bases lay in between. Germline CDR1 SGHTA, CDR2 FQGNSA. CDR3 length: 15 amino acids. Here the CDR3 reads CASSLGSGIREKLFF. CDR3 DNA: TGTGCCAGCAGCTTAGGCTCGGGGATTCGTGAAAAACTGTTTTTT.

The gene calls are TRBV24-1 and TRBJ2-3, with 8 bases that match TRBD1. V shed 3 bases and J 2 bases; nucleotides not matched to a gene: 6. Germline lookup yields CDR1 KGHDR and CDR2 SFDVKD. The CDR3 has 16 amino acids. DNA of the CDR3: TGTGCCACCAGTGATACCGGGACAGGCCCCACAGATACGCAGTATTTT. Its protein product is CATSDTGTGPTDTQYF.

The gene calls are TRBV9 and TRBJ1-2; 8 bases align to TRBD1. There are 14 residues in the CDR3. Germline assignment: CDR1 SGDLS and CDR2 YYNGEE. V trimming: 3 bases; J trimming: 8 bases; junction bases outside the gene matches: 9. The chain's CDR3 is CASSEDRASRGYTF. Here the CDR3 DNA reads TGTGCCAGCAGCGAGGACAGGGCCTCGCGGGGCTACACCTTC.

The chain uses TRBV9 and TRBJ2-7, with D possibly matching TRBD1 (6 bases). CDR1 and CDR2 (germline): SGDLS, YYNGEE. V lost 7 bases to trimming and J lost 6 bases, with 20 bases between them. The CDR3 extends over 14 amino acids. CDR3 region: CASGPDARDIEQYF. CDR3 coding DNA: TGTGCCAGCGGTCCCGATGCCAGGGACATCGAGCAGTACTTC.

There are a few counts of this clone. In nucleotides, the CDR3 is TGCGCCAGCAGCTTGTACAGGGGCTACGAGCAGTACTTC. Its translation is CASSLYRGYEQYF. The chain combines TRBV5-1 with TRBJ2-7; 7 bases fit TRBD1. The CDR3 is 13 amino acids. The germline CDR1 and CDR2 sequences are SGHRS and YFSETQ. The J segment lost 3 bases and the V segment lost 1 base, leaving 1 base of the junction unmatched.

The V gene is TRBV19, the J gene TRBJ2-6; TRBD2 agrees at 13 bases. The CDR3 loop spans 18 amino acids. CDR1 and CDR2 (germline): LNHDA, SQIVND (reference sequence). V was pared by 4 bases and J by 4 bases, with 7 bases of the junction left unmatched. In nucleotides, the CDR3 is TGTGCCAGTAGTAGCGGACTAGCGGGAGTCTTAGGGGCCAACGTCCTGACTTTC. The encoded protein is CASSSGLAGVLGANVLTF.

This clone was observed a handful of times. The chain employs TRBV5-4 and TRBJ2-5, with 7 positions matching TRBD2. Per germline, CDR1 SGHNT and CDR2 YYREEE (reference sequence). V lost 2 bases to trimming and J lost 5 bases; unmatched junction nucleotides: 12. This CDR3 spans 16 amino acids. The chain's CDR3 is CASSLRSAGAAETQYF. The CDR3 nucleotides are TGTGCCAGCAGCTTACGGTCGGCGGGAGCGGCGGAGACCCAGTACTTC. The whole variable domain, filled in from reference TRBV5-4 and TRBJ2-5, reads ETGVTQSPTHLIKTRGQQVTLRCSSQSGHNTVSWYQQALGQGPQFIFQYYREEENGRGNFPPRFSGLQFPNYSSELNVNALELDDSALYLCASSLRSAGAAETQYFGPGTRLLVL.

The CDR3 protein is CASSLELAGEGAGDTQYF. In DNA form, the CDR3 reads TGCGCCAGCAGCTTGGAGCTAGCGGGAGAGGGGGCAGGAGATACGCAGTATTTT. The rearrangement joins TRBV5-1 to TRBJ2-3, with TRBD2 matching 10 bases. CDR1 is SGHRS and CDR2 is YFSETQ in the germline V gene. There are 18 residues in the CDR3. V gave up 0 bases and J gave up 5 bases; unmatched junction bases: 12.

The chain combines TRBV7-2 with TRBJ2-1; TRBD2 matches at 9 bases. Germline CDR1 and CDR2: SGHTA and FQGNSA. Trimming removed 0 bases from V and 3 bases from J; junction bases left unmatched: 3. CDR3 length: 16 amino acids. CDR3 in amino acids: CASSLAPAGGYNEQFF. CDR3 sequence (DNA): TGTGCCAGCAGCTTAGCTCCAGCGGGAGGCTACAATGAGCAGTTCTTC.

The chain recombines TRBV4-3 with TRBJ2-1; 7 bases align to TRBD2. V shed 1 base and J 5 bases; nucleotides not matched to a gene: 14. Germline values: CDR1 LGHNA, CDR2 YSLEER. This CDR3 has 18 residues. The CDR3 sequence: CASSQGVAWGGVNNEQFF. CDR3 bases: TGCGCCAGCAGCCAAGGGGTAGCTTGGGGGGGAGTCAACAATGAGCAGTTCTTC.

The CDR3 region is CASSANRDSSGNTIYF. In DNA, the CDR3 is TGTGCCAGTAGCGCCAACCGGGACAGTTCTGGAAACACCATATATTTT. The V gene is TRBV19, the J gene TRBJ1-3; the match to TRBD1 covers 7 bases. Germline V lookup: CDR1 LNHDA, CDR2 SQIVND (reference sequence). V trimming: 6 bases; J trimming: 1 base; junction bases outside the gene matches: 9. CDR3 length: 16 amino acids.

The V and J genes are TRBV5-1 and TRBJ2-2; 8 bases are shared with TRBD2. The CDR3 loop spans 15 amino acids. The ends lost 5 bases at V and 5 bases at J; junction bases unmatched: 8. Germline CDR1 is SGHRS and CDR2 is YFSETQ. The DNA for the CDR3 is TGCGCCAGCAGTGGAACTCCGGGGGGGACCGGGGAGCTGTTTTTT. This codes for CASSGTPGGTGELFF.

This clone is a singleton in its sample. The V and J genes are TRBV10-3 and TRBJ2-7; tentatively, D is TRBD2 (6 bases). The CDR3 sequence is 12 residues long. Germline V gene lookup returns CDR1 ENHRY and CDR2 SYGVKD. Trimming took 11 bases from V and 2 from J, leaving 13 bases between them. The CDR3 region is CAGGDGTYEQYF. The CDR3 region has the DNA TGTGCCGGAGGGGACGGGACCTACGAGCAGTACTTC.

The chain joins TRBV11-3 to TRBJ2-1, with D uncertain. The V gene's germline CDR1 is SGHNT and CDR2 YENEEA. V was pared by 8 bases and J by 2 bases, with 7 bases between. CDR3 size: 12 residues. CDR3 in DNA: TGTGCCAGCCGTCCCCCCTACAATGAGCAGTTCTTC. Translation gives CASRPPYNEQFF.

J is TRBJ1-6 and V is TRBV5-1, with D perhaps matching TRBD1 (5 bases). This CDR3 spans 14 amino acids. The germline V gene encodes CDR1 SGHRS and CDR2 YFSETQ. V lost 4 bases and J 8 bases, leaving 13 bases between the germline ends. CDR3 nucleotides: TGCGCCAGCAGCAATTCAGGGTTTGATTCACCCCTCCACTTT. Its translation: CASSNSGFDSPLHF.

The CDR3 loop reads CASMSEGSSVKTQYF. The CDR3 DNA is TGCGCCAGCATGTCAGAAGGGTCTAGCGTGAAGACCCAGTACTTC. The rearrangement joins TRBV5-1 to TRBJ2-5; D may be TRBD2 (6 bases). Germline CDR1 is SGHRS and CDR2 is YFSETQ. V lost 6 bases and J lost 6, with 21 bases in between. The CDR3 sequence is 15 residues long.

The chain recombines TRBV18 with TRBJ2-4; 7 bases map to TRBD1. J was trimmed by 1 base and V by 3 bases; bases with no gene match: 6. This CDR3 comprises 16 residues. Per germline, CDR1 KGHSH and CDR2 LQKENI. CDR3 residues: CASSPRDSRAKNIQYF. CDR3 sequence (DNA): TGTGCCAGCTCACCTAGGGACAGTAGGGCCAAAAACATTCAGTACTTC.

V usage is TRBV6-5 and J usage is TRBJ2-7, with 10 bases that match TRBD2. With 2 bases clipped from V and 4 bases from J, the junction kept 5 bases outside the gene matches. This CDR3 region has 15 residues. Germline CDR1 and CDR2: MNHEY and SVGAGI. CDR3 loop: CASSYGLAERYEQYF. The CDR3 DNA reads as TGTGCCAGCAGTTACGGACTAGCGGAGAGGTACGAGCAGTACTTC.